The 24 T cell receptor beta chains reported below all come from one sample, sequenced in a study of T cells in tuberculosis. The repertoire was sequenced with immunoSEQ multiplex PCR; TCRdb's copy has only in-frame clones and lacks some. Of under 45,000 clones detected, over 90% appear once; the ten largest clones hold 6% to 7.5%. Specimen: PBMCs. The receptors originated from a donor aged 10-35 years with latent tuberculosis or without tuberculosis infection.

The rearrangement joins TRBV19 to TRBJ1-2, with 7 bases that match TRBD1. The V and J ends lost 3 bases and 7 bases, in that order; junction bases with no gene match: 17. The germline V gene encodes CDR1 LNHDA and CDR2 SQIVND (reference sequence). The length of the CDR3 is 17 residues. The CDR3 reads CASSMGTALSSLSGYTF. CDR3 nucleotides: TGTGCCAGTAGTATGGGGACAGCCCTAAGTTCCTTAAGTGGCTACACCTTC. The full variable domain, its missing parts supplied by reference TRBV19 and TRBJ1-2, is DGGITQSPKYLFRKEGQNVTLSCEQNLNHDAMYWYRQDPGQGLRLIYYSQIVNDFQKGDIAEGYSVSREKKESFPLTVTSAQKNPTAFYLCASSMGTALSSLSGYTFGSGTRLTVV.

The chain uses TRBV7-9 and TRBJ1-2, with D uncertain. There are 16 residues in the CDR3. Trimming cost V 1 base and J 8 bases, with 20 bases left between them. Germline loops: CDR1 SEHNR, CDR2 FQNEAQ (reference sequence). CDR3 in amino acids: CASSLGAGPTGRGYTF. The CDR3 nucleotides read TGTGCCAGCAGCTTAGGAGCGGGTCCCACCGGGCGGGGCTACACCTTC.

Written as DNA, the CDR3 is TGTGCCGGAACGGGAGATAGCACAGATACGCAGTATTTT. Translating it yields CAGTGDSTDTQYF. The chain couples TRBV6-1 to TRBJ2-3, with D perhaps matching TRBD2 (6 bases). The CDR3 runs to 13 residues. CDR1 MNHNS and CDR2 SASEGT come from the germline V gene. V lost 11 bases to trimming and J lost 0 bases, with 12 bases between them.

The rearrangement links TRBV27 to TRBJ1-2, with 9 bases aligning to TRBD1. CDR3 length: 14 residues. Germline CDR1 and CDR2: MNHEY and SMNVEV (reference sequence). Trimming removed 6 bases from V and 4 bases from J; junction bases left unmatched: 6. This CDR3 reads CASRPGQGFYGYTF. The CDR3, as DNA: TGTGCCAGCAGACCGGGACAGGGATTCTATGGCTACACCTTC.

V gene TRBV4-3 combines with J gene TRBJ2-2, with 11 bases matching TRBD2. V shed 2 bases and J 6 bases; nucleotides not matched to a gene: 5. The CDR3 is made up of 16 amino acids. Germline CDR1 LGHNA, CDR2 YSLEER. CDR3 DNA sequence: TGCGCCAGCAGCCAAAACATAGCGGGGGGGCCCGGGGAGCTGTTTTTT. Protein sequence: CASSQNIAGGPGELFF.

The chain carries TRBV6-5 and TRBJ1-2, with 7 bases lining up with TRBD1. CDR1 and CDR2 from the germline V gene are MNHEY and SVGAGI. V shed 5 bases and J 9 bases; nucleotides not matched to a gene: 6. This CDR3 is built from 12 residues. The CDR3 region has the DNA TGTGCCAGCAGTACAATACAGGGGCGCTACACCTTC. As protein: CASSTIQGRYTF.

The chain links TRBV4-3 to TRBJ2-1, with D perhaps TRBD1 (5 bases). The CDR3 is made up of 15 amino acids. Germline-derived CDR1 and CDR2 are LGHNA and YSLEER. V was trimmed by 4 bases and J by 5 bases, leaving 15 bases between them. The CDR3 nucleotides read TGCGCCAGCAGCCGCGATCATGAAGGGGACAATGAGCAGTTCTTC. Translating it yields CASSRDHEGDNEQFF.

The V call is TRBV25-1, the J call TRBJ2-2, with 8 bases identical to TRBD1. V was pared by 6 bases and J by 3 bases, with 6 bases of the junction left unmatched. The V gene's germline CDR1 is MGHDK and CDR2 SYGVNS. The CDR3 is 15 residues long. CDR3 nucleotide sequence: TGTGCCAGCAGCCAAACAGGGGGGTACACCGGGGAGCTGTTTTTT. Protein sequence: CASSQTGGYTGELFF.

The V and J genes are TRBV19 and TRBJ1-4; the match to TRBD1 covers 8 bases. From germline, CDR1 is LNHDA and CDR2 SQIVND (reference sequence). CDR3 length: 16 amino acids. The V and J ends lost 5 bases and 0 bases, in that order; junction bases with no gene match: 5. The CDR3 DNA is TGTGCCAGTAGTTTTTCGACAGGGGCAACTAATGAAAAACTGTTTTTT. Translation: CASSFSTGATNEKLFF.

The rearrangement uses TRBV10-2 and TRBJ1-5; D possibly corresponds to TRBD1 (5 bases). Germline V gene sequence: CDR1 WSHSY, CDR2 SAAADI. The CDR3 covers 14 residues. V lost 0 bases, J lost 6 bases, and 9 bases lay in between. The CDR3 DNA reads TGCGCCAGCAGTGAGTCACGGGGGGTTCAGCCCCAGCATTTT. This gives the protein CASSESRGVQPQHF.

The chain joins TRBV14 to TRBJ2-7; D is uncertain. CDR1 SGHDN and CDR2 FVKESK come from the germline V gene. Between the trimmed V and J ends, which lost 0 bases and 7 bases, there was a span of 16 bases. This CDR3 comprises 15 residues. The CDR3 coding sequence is TGTGCCAGCAGCCAAGATTTGGTTTGGGCTCGTGAGCAGTACTTC. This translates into CASSQDLVWAREQYF.

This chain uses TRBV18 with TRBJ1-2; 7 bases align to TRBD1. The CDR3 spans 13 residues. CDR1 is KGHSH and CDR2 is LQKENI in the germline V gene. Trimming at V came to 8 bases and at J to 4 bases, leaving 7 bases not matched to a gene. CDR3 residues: CASRGQATYGYTF. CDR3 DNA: TGTGCCAGCCGAGGACAGGCGACCTATGGCTACACCTTC.

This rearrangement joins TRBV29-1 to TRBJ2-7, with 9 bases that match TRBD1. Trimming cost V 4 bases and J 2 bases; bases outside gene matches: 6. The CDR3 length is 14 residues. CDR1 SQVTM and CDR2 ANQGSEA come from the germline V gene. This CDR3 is CSVVPGTGTYEQYF. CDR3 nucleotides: TGCAGCGTTGTCCCCGGGACAGGGACCTACGAGCAGTACTTC.

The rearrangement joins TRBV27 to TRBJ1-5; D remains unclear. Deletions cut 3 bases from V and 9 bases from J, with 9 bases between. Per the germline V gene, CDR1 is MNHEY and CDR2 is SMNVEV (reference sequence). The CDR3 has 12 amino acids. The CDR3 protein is CASSFRRGPQHF. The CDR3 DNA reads TGTGCCAGCAGTTTCCGGCGGGGGCCCCAGCATTTT.

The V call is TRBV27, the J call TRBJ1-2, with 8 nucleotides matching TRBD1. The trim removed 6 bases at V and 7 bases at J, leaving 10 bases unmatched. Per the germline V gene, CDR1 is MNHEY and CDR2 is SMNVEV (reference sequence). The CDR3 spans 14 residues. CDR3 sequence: CASREGQAGGGYTF. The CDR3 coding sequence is TGTGCCAGCAGGGAGGGACAGGCGGGTGGTGGCTACACCTTC.

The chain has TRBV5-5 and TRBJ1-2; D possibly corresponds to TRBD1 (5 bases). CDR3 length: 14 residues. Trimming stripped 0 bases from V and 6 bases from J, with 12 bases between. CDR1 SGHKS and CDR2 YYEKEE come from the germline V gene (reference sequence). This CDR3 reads CASSLAGLEDGYTF. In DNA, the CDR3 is TGTGCCAGCAGCTTGGCAGGGCTGGAAGATGGCTACACCTTC.

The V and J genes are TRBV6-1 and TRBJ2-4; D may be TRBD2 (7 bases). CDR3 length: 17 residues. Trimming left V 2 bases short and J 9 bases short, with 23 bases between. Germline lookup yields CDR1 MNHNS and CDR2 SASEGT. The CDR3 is CASSENLSGGGTGIQYF. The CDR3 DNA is TGTGCCAGCAGTGAAAATTTGTCGGGGGGCGGCACGGGCATTCAGTACTTC.

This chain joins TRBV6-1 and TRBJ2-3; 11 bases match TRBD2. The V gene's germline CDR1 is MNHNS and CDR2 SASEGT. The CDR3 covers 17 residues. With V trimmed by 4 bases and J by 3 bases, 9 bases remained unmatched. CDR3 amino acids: CASSAMTSGVRTDTQYF. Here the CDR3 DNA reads TGTGCCAGCAGTGCCATGACTAGCGGGGTCCGGACAGATACGCAGTATTTT.

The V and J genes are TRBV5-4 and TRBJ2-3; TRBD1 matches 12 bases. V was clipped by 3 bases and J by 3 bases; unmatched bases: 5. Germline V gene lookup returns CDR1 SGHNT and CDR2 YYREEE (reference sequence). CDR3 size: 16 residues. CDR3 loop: CASSWGQGATTDTQYF. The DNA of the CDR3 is TGTGCCAGCAGCTGGGGACAGGGGGCCACGACAGATACGCAGTATTTT.

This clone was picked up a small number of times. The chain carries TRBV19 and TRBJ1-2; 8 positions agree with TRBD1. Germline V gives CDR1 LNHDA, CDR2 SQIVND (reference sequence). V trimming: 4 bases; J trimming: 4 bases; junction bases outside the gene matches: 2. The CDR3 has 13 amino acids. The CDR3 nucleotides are TGTGCCAGTAGTAGGGACAGGAGCTATGGCTACACCTTC. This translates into CASSRDRSYGYTF.

The chain's CDR3 is CASSFEEGETQYF. The CDR3 region has the DNA TGCGCCAGCAGCTTTGAGGAGGGGGAGACCCAGTACTTC. The genes are TRBV5-1 and TRBJ2-5; tentative D call: TRBD2 (6 bases). The CDR3 loop spans 13 amino acids. Trimming took off 2 bases at V and 5 bases at J, with 10 bases between the two ends. CDR1 and CDR2 from the germline V gene are SGHRS and YFSETQ.

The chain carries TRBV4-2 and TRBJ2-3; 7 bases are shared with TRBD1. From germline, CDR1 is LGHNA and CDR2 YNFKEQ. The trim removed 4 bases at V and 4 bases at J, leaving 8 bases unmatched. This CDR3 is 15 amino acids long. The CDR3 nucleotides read TGTGCCAGCAGCCCGACAGGGTTGTACGCAGATACGCAGTATTTT. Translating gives CASSPTGLYADTQYF.

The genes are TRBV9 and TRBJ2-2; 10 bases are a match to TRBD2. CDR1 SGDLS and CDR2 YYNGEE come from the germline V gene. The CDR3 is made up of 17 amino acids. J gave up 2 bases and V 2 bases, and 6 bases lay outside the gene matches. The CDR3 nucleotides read TGTGCCAGCAGCGTCCACCTAGCGGGGGTAAACACCGGGGAGCTGTTTTTT. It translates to CASSVHLAGVNTGELFF.

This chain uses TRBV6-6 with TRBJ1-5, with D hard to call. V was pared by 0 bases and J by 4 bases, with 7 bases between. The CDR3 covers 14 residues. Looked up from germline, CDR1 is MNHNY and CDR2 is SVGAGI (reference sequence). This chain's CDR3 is CASSYSGRNQPQHF. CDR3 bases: TGTGCCAGCAGTTACTCGGGCAGAAATCAGCCCCAGCATTTT.